This passage covers 22 T cell receptor beta chains from one sample sequenced in a study of T cells in Graves' hyperthyroidism and ophthalmopathy. TCR beta CDR3 regions were amplified from RNA transcripts. When the TCR CDR3 underwent first-round RT-PCR, the HTBI primer set was used. TCRdb redid the calling of the multiplex PCR reads with MiXCR, one entry per CDR3 protein. The profile shows approximately 590,000 distinct CDR3 sequences, approximately 14% of them singletons. Sequencing was carried out using blood. These receptors were obtained from a woman between 25 and 40 years old with Graves' hyperthyroidism.

This clonotype was seen at least ten times. V is TRBV12-3 or TRBV12-4 and J is TRBJ1-5; D perhaps matches TRBD1 (6 bases). Trimming removed 6 bases at V and 4 bases at J, with 16 bases between. The CDR3 is made up of 15 amino acids. The CDR3 DNA follows: TGTGCCAGCAGCCCACGGGACATGGAAAATCAGCCCCAGCATTTT. Its protein product is CASSPRDMENQPQHF.

This clonotype occurred many times. The V gene is TRBV12-3 or TRBV12-4, the J gene TRBJ2-4; TRBD2 matches 7 bases. Trimming removed 0 bases from V and 0 bases from J; junction bases left unmatched: 5. This CDR3 spans 17 amino acids. CDR3 loop: CASSLAWEGLAKNIQYF. CDR3 DNA sequence: TGTGCCAGCAGTTTAGCGTGGGAGGGCCTAGCCAAAAACATTCAGTACTTC.

At least ten counts were recorded for this clonotype. J is TRBJ2-3 and V is TRBV20-1; 9 nucleotides match TRBD2. In germline, CDR1 is DFQATT, CDR2 SNEGSKA (reference sequence). This CDR3 spans 16 amino acids. The V gene end was trimmed by 3 bases and the J gene end by 4 bases; junction bases not matched to a gene: 11. The CDR3 here is CSASTSSGTGADTQYF. CDR3 sequence (DNA): TGCAGTGCTAGCACTTCTAGCGGGACGGGGGCAGATACGCAGTATTTT.

This clonotype has only a few counts. The V call is TRBV11-2, the J call TRBJ1-2; D gene unclear. Germline V lookup: CDR1 SGHAT, CDR2 FQNNGV. Trimming took 5 bases from V and 7 from J, leaving 14 bases between them. This CDR3 region has 13 residues. The CDR3, as DNA: TGTGCCAGCAGCCGGGGAGGGTACTGTGGCTACACCTTC. Encoded protein: CASSRGGYCGYTF.

V is TRBV6-1 and J is TRBJ1-4; 8 positions agree with TRBD1. The length of the CDR3 is 16 residues. V dropped 0 bases and J dropped 8; count of bases not matched to a gene: 8. Germline V gene lookup returns CDR1 MNHNS and CDR2 SASEGT. CDR3 in amino acids: CASSEAWPGGREKLFF. DNA of the CDR3: TGTGCCAGCAGTGAAGCTTGGCCAGGGGGCCGGGAAAAACTGTTTTTT.

Many counts were recorded for this clonotype. The chain links TRBV11-3 to TRBJ2-1; 14 positions match TRBD2. There are 16 residues in the CDR3. The junction had 3 bases not matched to a gene; V was cut back by 1 base and J by 7 bases. Germline V gene sequence: CDR1 SGHNT, CDR2 YENEEA. CDR3 nucleotide sequence: TGTGCCAGCAGCTTAGGCGGGACTAGCGGGAGAAATGAGCAGTTCTTC. Amino acid sequence: CASSLGGTSGRNEQFF.

This clonotype was seen ten or more times. The rearrangement joins TRBV10-2 to TRBJ1-5; D is undetermined. Per the germline V gene, CDR1 is WSHSY and CDR2 is SAAADI. V lost 4 bases and J lost 2, with 15 bases in between. The CDR3 is made up of 16 amino acids. CDR3 DNA sequence: TGCGCCAGCAGTGGGCAAGTTAATACTGGCAATCAGCCCCAGCATTTT. The encoded protein is CASSGQVNTGNQPQHF.

Turning to this clonotype: A single base separates this from a much larger clone, so it may be a read error. This sequence joins TRBV13 and TRBJ2-7; D possibly corresponds to TRBD1 (6 bases). Germline-derived CDR1 and CDR2 are PRHDT and FYEKMQ (reference sequence). The CDR3 has 16 amino acids. Written as DNA, the CDR3 is TGTGCCAGCAGCTTAGGCTCAAGGACAGCTTCCTACGGGCAGTACTTC. Translation: CASSLGSRTASYGQYF. The full variable domain, with the rest looked up from reference TRBV13 and TRBJ2-7, is AAGVIQSPRHLIKEKRETATLKCYPIPRHDTVYWYQQGPGQDPQFLISFYEKMQSDKGSIPDRFSAQQFSDYHSELNMSSLELGDSALYFCASSLGSRTASYGQYFGPGTRLTVT.

This CDR3 is CASSVGADSGNTIYF. The CDR3 bases are TGTGCCAGCAGTGTAGGGGCCGACTCTGGAAACACCATATATTTT. This sequence joins TRBV27 and TRBJ1-3, with D perhaps TRBD1 (5 bases). CDR1 MNHEY and CDR2 SMNVEV come from the germline V gene (reference sequence). The CDR3 totals 15 residues. The V and J ends lost 5 bases and 0 bases respectively, with 11 bases between them.

As for this clonotype: Sequence at one end of the junction differs from germline and may be a read error. The CDR3 here is CSARQGANAGELFF. Here the CDR3 DNA reads TGCAGTGCTCGCCAGGGGGCGAACGCCGGGGAGCTGTTTTTT. The gene calls are TRBV20-1 and TRBJ2-2, with 8 bases identical to TRBD1. Germline V gene lookup returns CDR1 DFQATT and CDR2 SNEGSKA (reference sequence). The CDR3 runs 14 residues.

Points on this clonotype: It may be a read error: a sequence one base away is much more abundant. The V call is TRBV3-1, the J call TRBJ2-2; TRBD1 aligns across 7 bases. This CDR3 contains 17 residues. The germline V gene encodes CDR1 LGHDT and CDR2 YNNKEL (reference sequence). CDR3 region: CASSQQTGYRNTRELFF. The CDR3 DNA is TGTGCCAGCAGCCAACAGACAGGGTATCGGAACACCCGGGAGCTGTTTTTT.

This clonotype has a handful of counts. A much larger clone is a single base away; this may be a read error. The rearrangement links TRBV7-2 to TRBJ2-1, with 11 bases matching TRBD2. Germline assignment: CDR1 SGHTA and CDR2 FQGNSA. This CDR3 is built from 15 residues. CDR3 residues: CASNLLAGVAGERFF. In DNA form, the CDR3 reads TGTGCCAGCAACTTACTAGCGGGAGTGGCTGGTGAGCGGTTCTTC.

The J gene is TRBJ2-3, the V gene TRBV20-1; TRBD2 matches 9 bases. The CDR3 sequence is 16 residues long. Germline CDR1 reads DFQATT; CDR2 reads SNEGSKA (reference sequence). Losses at the gene ends were 5 bases for V and 2 bases for J; bases not matched to a gene: 11. The DNA for the CDR3 is TGCAGTGCTGAAAAAAGTAGCGGGGGAATCACAGATACGCAGTATTTT. It translates to CSAEKSSGGITDTQYF.

The chain carries TRBV27 and TRBJ2-5; a possible D gene is TRBD1 (7 bases). Trimming stripped 3 bases from V and 0 bases from J, with 14 bases between. This CDR3 is built from 16 residues. Germline lookup yields CDR1 MNHEY and CDR2 SMNVEV (reference sequence). CDR3 in DNA: TGTGCCAGCAGTTTTGGAGGGACAGCGTACCAAGAGACCCAGTACTTC. Protein: CASSFGGTAYQETQYF.

The rearrangement links TRBV7-9 to TRBJ2-7; 9 nucleotides agree with TRBD2. This CDR3 has 16 amino acids. V was pared by 5 bases and J by 0 bases, with 8 bases of the junction left unmatched. CDR1 SEHNR and CDR2 FQNEAQ come from the germline V gene (reference sequence). The CDR3 protein is CASSPVLGLASYEQYF. The CDR3 bases are TGTGCCAGCAGCCCAGTCTTGGGACTAGCCTCCTACGAGCAGTACTTC.

This clonotype showed up many times. The V and J genes are TRBV29-1 and TRBJ1-2; D not certain. Germline CDR1 SQVTM, CDR2 ANQGSEA. The CDR3 is made up of 11 amino acids. The V and J ends lost 5 bases and 5 bases respectively, with 9 bases between them. The CDR3 DNA follows: TGCAGCGTTTATGTCGGTTATGGCTACACCTTC. As protein: CSVYVGYGYTF.

This clonotype has ten or more counts. This chain links TRBV7-9 with TRBJ1-1, with D hard to call. CDR3 size: 13 residues. V was cut by 2 bases and J by 6 bases, with 10 bases left in between. Germline CDR1 is SEHNR and CDR2 is FQNEAQ (reference sequence). The CDR3 sequence is CASSLNRLAEAFF. In DNA form, the CDR3 reads TGTGCCAGCAGCTTAAATCGGCTAGCTGAAGCTTTCTTT.

Many counts were recorded for this clonotype. The rearrangement links TRBV2 to TRBJ2-1; 10 nucleotides line up with TRBD2. V lost 11 bases, J lost 8 bases, and 6 bases stayed unmatched. The CDR3 loop spans 12 amino acids. CDR1 and CDR2 from the germline V gene are SNHLY and FYNNEI. CDR3 protein: CAASGSVHEQFF. The CDR3 nucleotides read TGTGCCGCTAGCGGGAGTGTACATGAGCAGTTCTTC.

The rearrangement uses TRBV7-8 and TRBJ2-5, with 14 bases aligning to TRBD2. The ends lost 5 bases at V and 5 bases at J; junction bases unmatched: 7. Germline V CDR1 and CDR2: SGHVS, FQNEAQ. The CDR3 sequence is 16 residues long. The CDR3 sequence is CASSPRLAGGLETQYF. The CDR3 nucleotides are TGTGCCAGCAGCCCTCGACTAGCGGGAGGGTTGGAGACCCAGTACTTC.

This clonotype has ten or more counts. The rearrangement uses TRBV11-2 and TRBJ1-6, with D unclear. The CDR3 sequence is 14 residues long. Germline V lookup: CDR1 SGHAT, CDR2 FQNNGV. V lost 1 base, J lost 7 bases, and 8 bases lay in between. The CDR3 DNA follows: TGTGCCAGCAGCTTAGGACCGGAAAATTCACCCCTCCACTTT. Protein: CASSLGPENSPLHF. The full variable domain, its missing parts supplied by reference TRBV11-2 and TRBJ1-6, is EAGVAQSPRYKIIEKRQSVAFWCNPISGHATLYWYQQILGQGPKLLIQFQNNGVVDDSQLPKDRFSAERLKGVDSTLKIQPAKLEDSAVYLCASSLGPENSPLHFGNGTRLTVT.

There are a few counts of this clonotype. The CDR3 is CASTGGQAPLGYTF. The DNA for the CDR3 is TGTGCCAGCACCGGGGGACAGGCTCCGCTTGGCTACACCTTC. V is TRBV7-2 and J is TRBJ1-2; 8 positions agree with TRBD1. Germline values: CDR1 SGHTA, CDR2 FQGNSA. The V gene end was trimmed by 7 bases and the J gene end by 7 bases; junction bases not matched to a gene: 11. The CDR3 covers 14 residues.

Ten or more counts support this clonotype. This sequence joins TRBV20-1 and TRBJ2-7; D not resolved. The ends were cut back, 1 base at V and 6 bases at J, with 10 bases in the middle. Germline V CDR1 and CDR2: DFQATT, SNEGSKA (reference sequence). This CDR3 region has 12 residues. The CDR3 sequence is CSARAPAGEQYF. CDR3 bases: TGCAGTGCTAGAGCCCCCGCAGGCGAGCAGTACTTC.